The T cell receptor (beta chain) described here comes from a study of blood T cell repertoires in COVID-19. As originally analysed: Reference gene primer amplification in the assay estimated nucleated cell counts. Method: immunoSEQ multiplex PCR; TCRdb's copy keeps in-frame clones and lacks some. The D gene and trimming were derived from the DNA, and the V and J assignments and clone size from that table. The table lists 150,000 to 200,000 clones, about 85% of them singletons. V was pared by 4 bases and J by 3 bases, with 18 bases between. CDR3 length: 16 residues. Germline V gene sequence: CDR1 LGHNA, CDR2 YSLEER.

The sequence was obtained from a woman between 35 and 50 years old with COVID-19, enrolled during active disease. The rearrangement joins TRBV4-3 to TRBJ2-5; weak D call: TRBD1 (5 bases). Sequencing was performed on peripheral blood. This CDR3 is CASSPGSGSPKETQYF. For the CDR3, the DNA is TGCGCCAGCAGCCCCGGTTCAGGGTCCCCTAAAGAGACCCAGTACTTC.